The 5 T cell receptor beta chains below were found in one sample sequenced in a study of OX40 agonist ivuxolimab in advanced cancers. The assay was immunoSEQ multiplex PCR, and TCRdb's table has in-frame clones only and misses some. Of tens of thousands of clones in the sample, 80% to 85% were seen once. This specimen consisted of CD4+ or CD8+ T cells sorted from blood, obtained in a trial of the OX40 agonist ivuxolimab. The receptors originated from an adult with an advanced solid tumor such as melanoma, head and neck, liver or kidney cancer.

This sequence joins TRBV9 and TRBJ2-3; unclear D gene. This CDR3 has 16 residues. The germline V and J ends were trimmed by 0 bases and 0 bases, with 11 bases remaining between them. From germline, CDR1 is SGDLS and CDR2 YYNGEE. The CDR3 loop is CASSVDMVGSTDTQYF. The CDR3 nucleotides are TGTGCCAGCAGCGTAGATATGGTGGGGAGCACAGATACGCAGTATTTT. The full variable domain, completed using reference TRBV9 and TRBJ2-3, is DSGVTQTPKHLITATGQRVTLRCSPRSGDLSVYWYQQSLDQGLQFLIQYYNGEERAKGNILERFSAQQFPDLHSELNLSSLELGDSALYFCASSVDMVGSTDTQYFGPGTRLTVL.

This chain links TRBV5-4 with TRBJ1-2, with 8 bases fitting TRBD1. Germline V gene lookup returns CDR1 SGHNT and CDR2 YYREEE (reference sequence). V lost 2 bases to trimming and J lost 7 bases; unmatched junction nucleotides: 10. This CDR3 region has 15 residues. CDR3 region: CASSFQGARIFGYTF. The CDR3 DNA reads TGTGCCAGCAGCTTTCAGGGGGCGCGAATTTTTGGCTACACCTTC.

V gene TRBV4-1 combines with J gene TRBJ1-4, with unresolved D. Trimming left V 0 bases short and J 7 bases short, with 6 bases between. This CDR3 comprises 13 residues. From germline, CDR1 is MGHRA and CDR2 YSYEKL. CDR3 nucleotides: TGCGCCAGCAGCCAAGAAGGTAGTGAAAAACTGTTTTTT. This sequence encodes CASSQEGSEKLFF.

The chain links TRBV9 to TRBJ2-2; 14 bases align to TRBD2. This CDR3 contains 18 residues. Germline trimming cut 3 bases from V and 5 bases from J; bases unmatched to any gene: 9. Germline V lookup: CDR1 SGDLS, CDR2 YYNGEE. CDR3 bases: TGTGCCAGCAGCGCCCCCGGACTAGCGGGGGGAGGGACCGGGGAGCTGTTTTTT. As protein: CASSAPGLAGGGTGELFF.

The chain links TRBV7-9 to TRBJ2-3, with D possibly TRBD2 on 5 matching bases. Trimming removed 10 bases from V and 1 base from J, with 15 bases in between. CDR3 length equals 14 residues. CDR1 SEHNR and CDR2 FQNEAQ come from the germline V gene (reference sequence). Here the CDR3 reads CANTDFVGTDTQYF. The CDR3 DNA reads as TGTGCCAACACGGACTTCGTTGGCACAGATACGCAGTATTTT.